The present T cell receptor (beta chain) was sequenced within a study of Ad26.COV2.S vaccination and SARS-CoV-2 variants. Treatment given: roughly 18 received Ad26.COV2.S at low or high dose, single or two shots; about 5 received placebo; per-sample allocation not given. Sampling happened 63 days after the first vaccine or placebo injection. Using immunoSEQ multiplex PCR, the repertoire was profiled, and TCRdb retains in-frame clones only, with some absent. The sample includes about 350,000 clones, 80% to 90% of them seen just once. The V and J ends lost 1 base and 4 bases respectively, with 10 bases between them. The CDR3 extends over 15 amino acids. Looked up from germline, CDR1 is MNHEY and CDR2 is SMNVEV (reference sequence).

The sequencing used peripheral blood, collected in a trial of Ad26.COV2.S vaccine versus placebo. The V and J genes are TRBV27 and TRBJ2-2; TRBD1 might be the D (6 bases). The clonotype was recovered from a person aged 18-60 years who received the Ad26.COV2.S COVID-19 vaccine or a placebo. The CDR3 nucleotides read TGTGCCAGCAGTTTATGGGGGCGACCCACCGGGGAGCTGTTTTTT. It translates to CASSLWGRPTGELFF.